The entry below gives a single T cell receptor beta chain sequence along with its context. This record comes from a study of blood T cell repertoires in COVID-19. Study context: The United States, Italy and Spain provided the acute and convalescent COVID-19 samples. The analysed material was cDNA or gDNA that came from T cells, B-cell-depleted T cells, or PBMCs.

Authors' processing steps: For nucleated cells, counts were estimated from reference gene primer amplification. The method was immunoSEQ multiplex PCR; TCRdb's version includes in-frame clones alone and lacks a portion of them. Clone size and V and J calls were adopted from that table, with D and trimming inferred from the DNA. The sample has 130,000 or so clones; 80% are singletons. Sequencing was done on a sample of peripheral blood. This receptor was obtained from a human donor in a cohort sampled during active COVID-19.

CDR3 coding DNA: TGTGCCAGCAGTTTTCCCCTTCTCAGCGGGAGTTTTGTAACCGGGGAGCTGTTTTTT. Translated: CASSFPLLSGSFVTGELFF. V usage is TRBV28 and J usage is TRBJ2-2, with 8 bases matching TRBD2. Germline V gives CDR1 MDHEN, CDR2 SYDVKM. Trimming cost V 3 bases and J 5 bases; bases outside gene matches: 17. This CDR3 contains 19 residues. Drawing the rest from reference TRBV28 and TRBJ2-2, the complete variable domain is DVKVTQSSRYLVKRTGEKVFLECVQDMDHENMFWYRQDPGLGLRLIYFSYDVKMKEKGDIPEGYSVSREKKERFSLILESASTNQTSMYLCASSFPLLSGSFVTGELFFGEGSRLTVL.